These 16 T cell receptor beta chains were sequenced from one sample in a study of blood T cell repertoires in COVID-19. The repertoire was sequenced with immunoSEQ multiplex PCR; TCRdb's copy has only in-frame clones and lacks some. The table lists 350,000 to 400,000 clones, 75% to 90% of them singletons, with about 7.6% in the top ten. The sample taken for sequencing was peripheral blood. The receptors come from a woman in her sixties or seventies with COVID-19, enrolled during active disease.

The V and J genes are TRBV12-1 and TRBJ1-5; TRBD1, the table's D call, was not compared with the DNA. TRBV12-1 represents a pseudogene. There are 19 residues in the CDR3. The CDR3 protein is CASSFSGTADGSLYQPQHF. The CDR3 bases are TGTGCCAGCAGCTTTTCCGGGACAGCAGACGGAAGCCTGTACCAGCCCCAGCATTTT.

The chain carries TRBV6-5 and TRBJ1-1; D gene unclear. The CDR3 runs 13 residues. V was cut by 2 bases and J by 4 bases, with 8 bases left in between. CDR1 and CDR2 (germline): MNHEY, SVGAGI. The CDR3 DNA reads TGTGCCAGCAGTTACGGAGCTTTCACTGAAGCTTTCTTT. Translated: CASSYGAFTEAFF.

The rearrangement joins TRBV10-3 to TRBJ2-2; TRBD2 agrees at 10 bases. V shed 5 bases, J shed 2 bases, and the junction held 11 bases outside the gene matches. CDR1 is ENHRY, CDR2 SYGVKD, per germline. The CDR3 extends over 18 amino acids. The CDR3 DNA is TGTGCCATCAGTAAACTAGCGGGGAGTGGTCCAAACACCGGGGAGCTGTTTTTT. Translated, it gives CAISKLAGSGPNTGELFF.

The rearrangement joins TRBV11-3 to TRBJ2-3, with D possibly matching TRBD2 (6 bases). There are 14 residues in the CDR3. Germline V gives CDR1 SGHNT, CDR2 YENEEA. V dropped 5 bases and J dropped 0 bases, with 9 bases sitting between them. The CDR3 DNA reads TGTGCCAGCAGCCCGGGGGAAAGCACAGATACGCAGTATTTT. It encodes CASSPGESTDTQYF. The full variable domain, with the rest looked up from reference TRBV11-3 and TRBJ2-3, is EAGVVQSPRYKIIEKKQPVAFWCNPISGHNTLYWYLQNLGQGPELLIRYENEEAVDDSQLPKDRFSAERLKGVDSTLKIQPAELGDSAVYLCASSPGESTDTQYFGPGTRLTVL.

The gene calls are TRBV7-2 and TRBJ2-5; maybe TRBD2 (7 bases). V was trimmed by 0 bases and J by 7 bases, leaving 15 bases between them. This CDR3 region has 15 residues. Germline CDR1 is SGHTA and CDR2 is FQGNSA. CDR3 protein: CASSLAVGGHPTQYF. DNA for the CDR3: TGTGCCAGCAGCTTAGCAGTGGGGGGGCACCCGACCCAGTACTTC.

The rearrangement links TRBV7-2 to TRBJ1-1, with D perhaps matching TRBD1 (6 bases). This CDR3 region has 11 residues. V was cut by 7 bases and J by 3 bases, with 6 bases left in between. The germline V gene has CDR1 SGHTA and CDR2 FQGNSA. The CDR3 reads CASKGDTEAFF. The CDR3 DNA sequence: TGTGCCAGCAAGGGGGACACTGAAGCTTTCTTT. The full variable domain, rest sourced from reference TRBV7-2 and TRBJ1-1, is GAGVSQSPSNKVTEKGKDVELRCDPISGHTALYWYRQSLGQGLEFLIYFQGNSAPDKSGLPSDRFSAERTGGSVSTLTIQRTQQEDSAVYLCASKGDTEAFFGQGTRLTVV.

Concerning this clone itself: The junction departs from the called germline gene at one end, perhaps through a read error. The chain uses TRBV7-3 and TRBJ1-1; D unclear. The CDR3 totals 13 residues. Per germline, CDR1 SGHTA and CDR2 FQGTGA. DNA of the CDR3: TGTGCCAGCAGCATAACAGCGAACACTGAAGCTTTCTTT. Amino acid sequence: CASSITANTEAFF. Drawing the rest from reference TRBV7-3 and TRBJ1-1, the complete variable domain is GAGVSQTPSNKVTEKGKYVELRCDPISGHTALYWYRQSLGQGPEFLIYFQGTGAADDSGLPNDRFFAVRPEGSVSTLKIQRTERGDSAVYLCASSITANTEAFFGQGTRLTVV.

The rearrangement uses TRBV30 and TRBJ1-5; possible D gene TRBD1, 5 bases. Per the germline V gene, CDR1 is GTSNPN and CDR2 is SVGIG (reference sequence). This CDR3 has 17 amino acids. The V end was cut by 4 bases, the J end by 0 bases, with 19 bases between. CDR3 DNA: TGTGCCTGGACCACCGGTTTGGGGCCGTATAGCAATCAGCCCCAGCATTTT. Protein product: CAWTTGLGPYSNQPQHF.

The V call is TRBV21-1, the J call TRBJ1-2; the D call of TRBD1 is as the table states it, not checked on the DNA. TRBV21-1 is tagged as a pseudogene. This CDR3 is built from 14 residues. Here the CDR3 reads CAGKPGQGEDGYTF. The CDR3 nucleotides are TGTGCCGGCAAACCGGGACAGGGGGAAGATGGCTACACCTTC.

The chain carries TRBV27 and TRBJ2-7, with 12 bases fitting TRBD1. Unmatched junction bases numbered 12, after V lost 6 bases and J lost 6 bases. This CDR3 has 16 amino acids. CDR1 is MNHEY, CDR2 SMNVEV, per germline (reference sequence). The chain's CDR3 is CASSKLPGQGAPEQYF. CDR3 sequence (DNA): TGTGCCAGCAGCAAATTACCGGGACAGGGGGCCCCCGAGCAGTACTTC.

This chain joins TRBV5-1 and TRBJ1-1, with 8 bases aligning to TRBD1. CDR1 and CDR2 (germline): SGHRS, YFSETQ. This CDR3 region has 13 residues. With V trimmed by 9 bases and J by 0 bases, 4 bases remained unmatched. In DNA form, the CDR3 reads TGCGCCACCACAGGGGGAATGAACACTGAAGCTTTCTTT. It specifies CATTGGMNTEAFF.

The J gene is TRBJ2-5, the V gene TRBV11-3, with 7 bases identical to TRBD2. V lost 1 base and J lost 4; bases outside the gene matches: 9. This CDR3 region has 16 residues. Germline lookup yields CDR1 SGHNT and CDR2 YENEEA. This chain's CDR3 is CASSLGERGDGETQYF. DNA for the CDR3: TGTGCCAGCAGCTTAGGGGAGCGGGGAGACGGAGAGACCCAGTACTTC.

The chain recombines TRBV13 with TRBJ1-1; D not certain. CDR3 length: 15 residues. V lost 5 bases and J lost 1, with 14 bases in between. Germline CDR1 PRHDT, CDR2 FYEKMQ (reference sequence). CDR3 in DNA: TGTGCCAGCAGCCTGATGACGGGAAAGAACACTGAAGCTTTCTTT. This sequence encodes CASSLMTGKNTEAFF. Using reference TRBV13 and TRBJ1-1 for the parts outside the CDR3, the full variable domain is AAGVIQSPRHLIKEKRETATLKCYPIPRHDTVYWYQQGPGQDPQFLISFYEKMQSDKGSIPDRFSAQQFSDYHSELNMSSLELGDSALYFCASSLMTGKNTEAFFGQGTRLTVV.

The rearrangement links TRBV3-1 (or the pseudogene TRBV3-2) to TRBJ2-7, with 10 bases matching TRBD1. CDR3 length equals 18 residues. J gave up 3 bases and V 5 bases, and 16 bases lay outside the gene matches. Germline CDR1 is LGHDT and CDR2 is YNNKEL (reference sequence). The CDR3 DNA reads TGTGCCAGCAGCTTACTTAAGGTCTCCGGGACAGGGGTCTACGAGCAGTACTTC. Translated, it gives CASSLLKVSGTGVYEQYF.

The CDR3 DNA is TGTGCCAGCAGGGTGGGGGGGGTGACTGAAGCTTTCTTT. This encodes CASRVGGVTEAFF. The rearrangement uses TRBV6-5 and TRBJ1-1; D possibly corresponds to TRBD1 (5 bases). V lost 6 bases and J 5 bases, leaving 13 bases between the germline ends. The length of the CDR3 is 13 residues. Germline V gene lookup returns CDR1 MNHEY and CDR2 SVGAGI.

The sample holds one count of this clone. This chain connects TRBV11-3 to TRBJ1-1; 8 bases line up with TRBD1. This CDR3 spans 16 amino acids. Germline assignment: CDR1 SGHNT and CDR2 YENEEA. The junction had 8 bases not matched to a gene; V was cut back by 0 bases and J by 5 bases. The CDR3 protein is CASSLDNWTGWTEAFF. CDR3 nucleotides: TGTGCCAGCAGCTTAGACAATTGGACAGGGTGGACTGAAGCTTTCTTT.